The 13 T cell receptor beta chains listed next were all sequenced from one sample in a study of PD-L1 blockade in urothelial cancer. Noted time point: peripheral blood 6 weeks after treatment start. Profiling relied on immunoSEQ multiplex PCR, and the TCRdb table lists in-frame clones only, not all of them. The table includes more than 95,000 clones, roughly 83% detected once. Sequenced here: PBMCs, sampled around atezolizumab (anti-PD-L1) treatment. The receptor set was obtained from a middle-aged man with urothelial cancer.

The chain carries TRBV18 and TRBJ2-7, with 7 bases matching TRBD1. The CDR3 contains 15 residues. CDR1 is KGHSH, CDR2 LQKENI, per germline. The V segment lost 5 bases and the J segment 0 bases; nucleotides outside the gene matches: 7. CDR3 DNA sequence: TGTGCCAGCTCAGCGCAGGGGGTTAGCTCCTACGAGCAGTACTTC. This sequence encodes CASSAQGVSSYEQYF. The full variable domain, its missing parts supplied by reference TRBV18 and TRBJ2-7, is NAGVMQNPRHLVRRRGQEARLRCSPMKGHSHVYWYRQLPEEGLKFMVYLQKENIIDESGMPKERFSAEFPKEGPSILRIQQVVRGDSAAYFCASSAQGVSSYEQYFGPGTRLTVT.

The chain links TRBV18 to TRBJ2-1, with 9 bases aligning to TRBD2. CDR1 and CDR2 from the germline V gene are KGHSH and LQKENI. J was trimmed by 6 bases and V by 3 bases; bases with no gene match: 6. The CDR3 loop spans 15 amino acids. The CDR3 DNA is TGTGCCAGCTCACCCCCTAGCGGGATGAGCAATGAGCAGTTCTTC. Its protein is CASSPPSGMSNEQFF.

This chain links TRBV19 with TRBJ2-1; tentatively, D is TRBD2 (6 bases). Trimming left V 3 bases short and J 8 bases short, with 17 bases between. This CDR3 has 15 amino acids. Germline V lookup: CDR1 LNHDA, CDR2 SQIVND (reference sequence). The CDR3 sequence is CASSISGHLMDEQFF. In DNA, the CDR3 is TGTGCCAGTAGTATCAGCGGGCACCTGATGGATGAGCAGTTCTTC. The entire variable domain, with the rest obtained from reference TRBV19 and TRBJ2-1, is as follows: DGGITQSPKYLFRKEGQNVTLSCEQNLNHDAMYWYRQDPGQGLRLIYYSQIVNDFQKGDIAEGYSVSREKKESFPLTVTSAQKNPTAFYLCASSISGHLMDEQFFGPGTRLTVL.

The chain is built from TRBV18 and TRBJ1-1; D call uncertain. The CDR3 extends over 13 amino acids. CDR1 and CDR2 (germline): KGHSH, LQKENI. The V gene lost 5 bases and the J gene lost 4 bases, with 11 bases spanning the gap. CDR3 DNA sequence: TGTGCCAGCTCAGGCGGCCGTGGCACTGAAGCTTTCTTT. This gives the protein CASSGGRGTEAFF. Together with reference TRBV18 and TRBJ1-1, the CDR3 gives the full variable domain: NAGVMQNPRHLVRRRGQEARLRCSPMKGHSHVYWYRQLPEEGLKFMVYLQKENIIDESGMPKERFSAEFPKEGPSILRIQQVVRGDSAAYFCASSGGRGTEAFFGQGTRLTVV.

The count of this clone is one. The chain is built from TRBV29-1 and TRBJ2-7; D is possibly TRBD1 (6 bases). The CDR3 sequence is 12 residues long. Trimming pared 7 bases from V and 7 bases from J, leaving 17 bases between. Germline CDR1 reads SQVTM; CDR2 reads ANQGSEA. For the CDR3, the DNA is TGCAGCGCCCAACTCGTAGGGGGTGAGCAGTACTTC. It yields the protein CSAQLVGGEQYF.

The chain is built from TRBV28 and TRBJ2-1; possible D gene TRBD2, 5 bases. The germline V gene encodes CDR1 MDHEN and CDR2 SYDVKM. Trimming stripped 2 bases from V and 14 bases from J, with 10 bases between. The CDR3 sequence is 11 residues long. The CDR3 bases are TGTGCCAGCAGTTTAAACCGGGGAGAGTTCTTC. Its translation: CASSLNRGEFF. Full variable domain (outside the CDR3, taken from reference TRBV28 and TRBJ2-1): DVKVTQSSRYLVKRTGEKVFLECVQDMDHENMFWYRQDPGLGLRLIYFSYDVKMKEKGDIPEGYSVSREKKERFSLILESASTNQTSMYLCASSLNRGEFFGPGTRLTVL.

This sequence joins TRBV30 and TRBJ1-2; no definite D call. Trimming removed 3 bases from V and 4 bases from J, with 6 bases in between. The germline V gene has CDR1 GTSNPN and CDR2 SVGIG (reference sequence). This CDR3 is 11 amino acids long. The CDR3 region is CAWSFGYGYTF. The CDR3 DNA follows: TGTGCCTGGAGCTTCGGCTATGGCTACACCTTC.

The chain employs TRBV5-5 and TRBJ1-4; D is undetermined. V gave up 0 bases and J gave up 0 bases, with 6 bases separating them. The germline CDR1 and CDR2 sequences are SGHKS and YYEKEE (reference sequence). The CDR3 is 15 amino acids. The CDR3: CASSLEPPTNEKLFF. CDR3 in DNA: TGTGCCAGCAGCTTGGAGCCTCCAACTAATGAAAAACTGTTTTTT.

This clone was recorded once. This chain links TRBV5-6 with TRBJ2-1; D perhaps matches TRBD2 (5 bases). The germline gives CDR1 SGHDT, CDR2 YYEEEE. The CDR3 length is 16 residues. The V end lost 0 bases, the J end lost 2 bases, and 12 bases lay between the germline ends. The CDR3 spells CASSLAGLRAYNEQFF. The CDR3 nucleotides are TGTGCCAGCAGCTTGGCGGGGTTACGGGCCTACAATGAGCAGTTCTTC.

The chain recombines TRBV5-1 with TRBJ2-1; D call uncertain. V dropped 0 bases and J dropped 0 bases, with 4 bases sitting between them. Germline CDR1 and CDR2: SGHRS and YFSETQ. The CDR3 has 14 amino acids. The CDR3 sequence: CASSLASSYNEQFF. Written as DNA, the CDR3 is TGCGCCAGCAGCTTGGCTTCCTCCTACAATGAGCAGTTCTTC.

This clone was seen only a few times. V usage is TRBV28 and J usage is TRBJ2-5; D perhaps matches TRBD1 (6 bases). Between the trimmed V and J ends, which lost 6 bases and 7 bases, there was a span of 24 bases. CDR1 is MDHEN, CDR2 SYDVKM, per germline. The CDR3 is made up of 16 amino acids. The CDR3 nucleotides are TGTGCCAGCAGCCTAGGTTCAGGTACTCAGGGGTGGACCCAGTACTTC. Residues: CASSLGSGTQGWTQYF.

The CDR3 nucleotides are TGCGCCAGCTACCGGGAGGTGAGTCCAGATACGCAGTATTTT. Protein: CASYREVSPDTQYF. The chain couples TRBV10-1 to TRBJ2-3, with 7 bases lining up with TRBD2. CDR1 WNHNN and CDR2 SYGVQD come from the germline V gene (reference sequence). With V trimmed by 8 bases and J by 4 bases, 9 bases remained unmatched. This CDR3 has 14 amino acids.

The chain couples TRBV13 to TRBJ2-3; 7 bases are shared with TRBD2. Germline V gives CDR1 PRHDT, CDR2 FYEKMQ (reference sequence). The CDR3 extends over 16 amino acids. The junction had 4 bases not matched to a gene; V was cut back by 0 bases and J by 1 base. CDR3 protein: CASSLGLAGGTDTQYF. CDR3 nucleotide sequence: TGTGCCAGCAGCTTAGGTTTGGCGGGGGGCACAGATACGCAGTATTTT.